This TCR beta chain was profiled in a study of human T cells and chemical hapten exposure. The CDR3 runs to 15 residues. With V trimmed by 1 base and J by 4 bases, 3 bases remained unmatched. CDR1 and CDR2 (germline): LNHNV, YYDKDF (reference sequence). Many counts were recorded for this clonotype. Antigen specificity is unknown. Whole-study findings and limits: Healthy individuals' immune responses may differ from those of donors, who had alopecia.

In TCRdb, the RACE reads were re-called with MiXCR into one record per CDR3 protein. This sample has over 300,000 distinct CDR3 sequences, with 4.5% to 5.5% found just once. Time point given: pre-sensitization, week 0. The treatment here: therapeutic diphenylcyclopropenone sensitization with weekly scalp DPC. The sequencing used whole blood, collected in connection with sensitization to the hapten diphenylcyclopropenone (DPC). V usage is TRBV15 and J usage is TRBJ1-5; 8 bases align to TRBD1. This clonotype originated in a woman aged 45-60 years with alopecia areata. Some clones in this sample may be carry-over from other donors' samples. The CDR3 DNA is TGTGCCACCAGCAGAGGGGGGACAGGTAATCAGCCCCAGCATTTT. Residues: CATSRGGTGNQPQHF.